The 7 T cell receptor beta chains given below trace back to one sample, sequenced in a study of identical twins. MiXCR, run by TCRdb on the 5' RACE reads, gives a single entry per CDR3 protein. The sample contains around 280,000 distinct CDR3 sequences, under 9.5% of which appear only once. This sample was shared with a second study, whose subject was yellow fever vaccine responses in identical twins.

Sequencing input: memory (CD45RO+) T cells sorted from blood. Source of these receptors: a woman aged 18 to 35 in good health.

This clonotype was seen more than once but under ten times. The chain has TRBV6-1 and TRBJ2-7; D uncertain. This CDR3 comprises 14 residues. With 2 bases removed from V and 3 bases from J, the gap between germline ends came to 11 bases. In germline, CDR1 is MNHNS, CDR2 SASEGT. The CDR3: CASSEFLGSYEQYV. Here the CDR3 DNA reads TGTGCCAGCAGTGAATTTTTGGGAAGCTACGAGCAGTACGTC.

This clonotype was seen a handful of times. The rearrangement uses TRBV4-1 and TRBJ1-5; D is undetermined. This CDR3 spans 16 amino acids. V lost 1 base to trimming and J lost 1 base, with 11 bases between them. Germline values: CDR1 MGHRA, CDR2 YSYEKL. The CDR3 loop is CASSQGLGRSNQPQHF. The DNA of the CDR3 is TGCGCCAGCAGCCAAGGTTTGGGGAGGAGCAATCAGCCCCAGCATTTT.

This clonotype was observed a handful of times. The J gene is TRBJ2-3, the V gene TRBV5-6; tentatively, D is TRBD1 or TRBD2 (5 bases each). CDR1 and CDR2 (germline): SGHDT, YYEEEE. V was shortened by 1 base and J by 0 bases, with 9 bases between the two germline ends. This CDR3 region has 15 residues. CDR3 DNA: TGTGCCAGCAGCTTGATTGGGGGAAGCACAGATACGCAGTATTTT. Protein sequence: CASSLIGGSTDTQYF.

There are a few counts of this clonotype. The rearrangement links TRBV15 to TRBJ2-1; TRBD2 matches 11 bases. V gave up 5 bases and J gave up 1 base; unmatched junction bases: 13. The CDR3 has 19 amino acids. Germline assignment: CDR1 LNHNV and CDR2 YYDKDF (reference sequence). Here the CDR3 DNA reads TGTGCCACCAGCGGAAGCTGGGGTAGCGGGGGGGCTTCCTACAATGAGCAGTTCTTC. This encodes CATSGSWGSGGASYNEQFF.

The chain joins TRBV5-1 to TRBJ2-1; D perhaps matches TRBD1 (6 bases). Per germline, CDR1 SGHRS and CDR2 YFSETQ. CDR3 length: 13 residues. V was pared by 7 bases and J by 7 bases, with 15 bases between. CDR3 sequence reads: CASWTSTGNEQFF. In DNA form, the CDR3 reads TGCGCCAGCTGGACTTCGACAGGTAATGAGCAGTTCTTC. The entire variable domain, with the rest obtained from reference TRBV5-1 and TRBJ2-1, is as follows: KAGVTQTPRYLIKTRGQQVTLSCSPISGHRSVSWYQQTPGQGLQFLFEYFSETQRNKGNFPGRFSGRQFSNSRSEMNVSTLELGDSALYLCASWTSTGNEQFFGPGTRLTVL.

J is TRBJ2-4 and V is TRBV6-1, with 11 bases fitting TRBD1. This CDR3 contains 14 residues. Germline CDR1 and CDR2: MNHNS and SASEGT. V shed 6 bases, J shed 7 bases, and the junction held 5 bases outside the gene matches. The CDR3 DNA sequence: TGTGCCAGCAGGGCCGGGACAGGGGGTAACATTCAGTACTTC. This encodes CASRAGTGGNIQYF.

J is TRBJ1-1 and V is TRBV29-1, with unresolved D. V lost 1 base to trimming and J lost 5 bases, with 8 bases between them. Germline assignment: CDR1 SQVTM and CDR2 ANQGSEA. The CDR3 is made up of 12 amino acids. CDR3 residues: CSVEVGDTEAFF. The CDR3 bases are TGCAGCGTTGAAGTGGGTGATACTGAAGCTTTCTTT.